These T cell receptor beta chains were read from a single sample in a study of cytomegalovirus exposure and HLA in healthy donors. Only in-frame clones appear in the TCRdb table, and some are missing; sequencing was by immunoSEQ multiplex PCR. The data contain roughly 100,000 clones, roughly 70% of them singletons. The specimen sequenced was PBMCs. The receptors originated from a male donor in good health and CMV-seropositive. Each CDR3 is given with its conserved first and last residue. The D gene is left open where the match is weak. Size is stated for part of the rows, as once, few or many counts, or as a class when the clone is expanded.

v_call	d_call	clone_size	j_call	cdr3_length	cdr3_aa
TRBV5-6	TRBD2	.	TRBJ2-1	16	CASSALDSGRYYEQFF
TRBV4-1	TRBD2	.	TRBJ2-3	15	CASSPGAGGPDTQYF
TRBV6-5	.	.	TRBJ2-5	14	CASSYEGPQETQYF
TRBV4-1	.	.	TRBJ2-7	14	CASSQGQVSYEQYF
TRBV4-3	.	few	TRBJ2-1	15	CASSQSAISGNEQFF
TRBV7-9	TRBD2	.	TRBJ2-7	13	CASSFGGTSEQYF
TRBV4-2	.	.	TRBJ1-4	15	CASSRNSRENEKLFF
TRBV28	.	.	TRBJ1-2	13	CASSSAGAYGYTF
TRBV9	.	.	TRBJ2-7	15	CASSPRVDSPYEQYF
TRBV29-1	TRBD2	.	TRBJ2-5	15	CSVVLPSGSRETQYF
TRBV7-9	.	.	TRBJ2-7	15	CASSLVLQGVYEQYF
TRBV11-2	.	.	TRBJ2-7	12	CTSGTLSYEQYF
TRBV6-6	TRBD1	.	TRBJ1-1	16	CASSYPSTGANTEAFF
TRBV25-1	.	.	TRBJ1-2	13	CASSRQVNYGYTF
TRBV7-9	TRBD1	once	TRBJ1-2	17	CASSLAGSLTGDGGYTF